This T cell receptor beta chain was recorded in a study of PD-1 blockade in classical Hodgkin lymphoma. Study observations and caveats: Why repertoires differed is undefined; disease activity or prior therapy possibly contributed. By C4D1, diversity of CD4+ TCRs had risen significantly, whereas that of CD8+ TCRs had not. Before treatment, complete responders showed about the same diversity as newly diagnosed patients.

Time point defined: cycle 4 day 1 (C4D1), after less than 7 weeks of nivolumab. There was relapse after autologous stem cell transplantation in every patient, and there was variation in brentuximab vedotin exposure. Responses achieved at best were complete response, partial response or progressive disease. Details on this clone: Its antigen is not known.

Clones were sequenced by immunoSEQ multiplex PCR, and TCRdb holds only the in-frame ones, with some missing. The table lists around 20,000 clones, roughly 80% of them singletons. Germline CDR1 and CDR2: SGDLS and YYNGEE. This CDR3 is 16 amino acids long. The ends lost 2 bases at V and 5 bases at J; junction bases unmatched: 7. The receptor's source is a human donor with classical Hodgkin lymphoma. Specimen: peripheral blood mononuclear cells (PBMCs), collected before the fourth cycle of nivolumab. The J gene is TRBJ2-3, the V gene TRBV9; TRBD2 matches at 11 bases. The chain's CDR3 is CASSVTSGGDIDTQYF. The CDR3 bases are TGTGCCAGCAGCGTCACTAGCGGGGGAGACATAGATACGCAGTATTTT.